This T cell receptor beta chain was retrieved from a study of CD4+ T cells in melanoma. Turning to this clone: Its antigen is undetermined.

Notes on the study in general: Neoantigen-specific CD4+ T cells in melanoma reportedly had diverse differentiation states. A reported correlation linked neoantigen-specific CD4+ T cells to CD8+, macrophage and B cell function.

TCRdb's copy holds only in-frame clones and misses some; the assay was immunoSEQ multiplex PCR. The sample contains about 11,000 clones, over 60% of which appear only once. Sequencing was carried out using cells from a culture (not recorded whether cultured in vitro). This clonotype was obtained from a human donor with melanoma.

CDR3 DNA sequence: TGTGCCAGCAGCCCGTCCAGACTAGCGGGGGAGCGGGAGACCCAGTACTTC. This translates into CASSPSRLAGERETQYF. V usage is TRBV7-9 and J usage is TRBJ2-5, with 12 bases fitting TRBD2. Trimming took 5 bases from V and 5 from J; bases not matched to a gene: 12. Germline loops: CDR1 SEHNR, CDR2 FQNEAQ (reference sequence). The CDR3 runs 17 residues.